Presented here are 29 T cell receptor beta chains from one specimen sequenced in a study of blood T cell repertoires in COVID-19. Profiling relied on immunoSEQ multiplex PCR, and the TCRdb table lists in-frame clones only, not all of them. The sample records 150,000 to 180,000 clones, about 80% being singletons. The sequenced sample was PBMCs or T cells enriched from blood (not recorded which). Receptors originate from a man aged 45-65 years who had recovered from COVID-19.

This rearrangement joins TRBV7-9 to TRBJ2-1; 7 nucleotides agree with TRBD1. Germline V gene sequence: CDR1 SEHNR, CDR2 FQNEAQ (reference sequence). The CDR3 totals 16 residues. V dropped 8 bases and J dropped 1; count of bases not matched to a gene: 11. The DNA of the CDR3 is TGTGCCAGCCTACTGACAGGGCAATATTCCTACAATGAGCAGTTCTTC. Protein: CASLLTGQYSYNEQFF.

This clone came up once. The gene calls are TRBV6-2 or TRBV6-3 and TRBJ1-2; no definite D call. The germline V and J ends were trimmed by 5 bases and 4 bases, with 17 bases remaining between them. The CDR3 consists of 15 residues. Germline CDR1 and CDR2: MNHEY and SVGEGT. The CDR3 reads CASSIAGGIIYGYTF. The CDR3 nucleotides are TGTGCCAGCAGTATCGCAGGAGGGATTATCTATGGCTACACCTTC.

This chain uses TRBV3-1 (or the pseudogene TRBV3-2) with TRBJ1-2, with D unresolved. Per the germline V gene, CDR1 is LGHDT and CDR2 is YNNKEL (reference sequence). V was trimmed by 0 bases and J by 3 bases, leaving 5 bases between them. The CDR3 consists of 13 residues. The CDR3 region has the DNA TGTGCCAGCAGCCAAGACAGTTACTATGGCTACACCTTC. Protein product: CASSQDSYYGYTF.

V usage is TRBV5-1 and J usage is TRBJ1-2, with a weak D call TRBD1 (5 bases). Trimming took 4 bases from V and 4 from J, leaving 17 bases between them. This CDR3 is 15 amino acids long. Germline V lookup: CDR1 SGHRS, CDR2 YFSETQ. The CDR3 nucleotides are TGCGCCAGCAGCCGCGAGACAGCGACGGGCTATGGCTACACCTTC. This gives the protein CASSRETATGYGYTF. The entire variable domain, with the rest obtained from reference TRBV5-1 and TRBJ1-2, is as follows: KAGVTQTPRYLIKTRGQQVTLSCSPISGHRSVSWYQQTPGQGLQFLFEYFSETQRNKGNFPGRFSGRQFSNSRSEMNVSTLELGDSALYLCASSRETATGYGYTFGSGTRLTVV.

The chain uses TRBV7-2 and TRBJ2-1; possible D gene TRBD2, 6 bases. The CDR3 spans 15 residues. Trimming stripped 5 bases from V and 0 bases from J, with 11 bases between. Germline CDR1 and CDR2: SGHTA and FQGNSA. CDR3 loop: CASSPPGVSYNEQFF. CDR3 nucleotide sequence: TGTGCCAGCAGCCCCCCGGGGGTCTCCTACAATGAGCAGTTCTTC.

This chain connects TRBV2 to TRBJ2-1; TRBD2 matches 10 bases. In germline, CDR1 is SNHLY, CDR2 FYNNEI. V dropped 0 bases and J dropped 8; count of bases not matched to a gene: 7. This CDR3 is built from 16 residues. CDR3 bases: TGTGCCAGCAGTGAAGCTGCGGGGACTAGCGACGATGAGCAGTTCTTC. This translates into CASSEAAGTSDDEQFF.

The chain couples TRBV19 to TRBJ1-1, with D possibly matching TRBD1 (6 bases). There are 15 residues in the CDR3. Germline V gene data show CDR1 as LNHDA and CDR2 as SQIVND (reference sequence). V was trimmed by 6 bases and J by 0 bases, leaving 14 bases between them. The CDR3 DNA is TGTGCCAGTAGAGACACCGGGACACTGAACACTGAAGCTTTCTTT. Translating it yields CASRDTGTLNTEAFF.

Regarding this clone: Just one base apart from a much larger clone, this may be a read error. The J gene is TRBJ1-2, the V gene TRBV2; 10 nucleotides match TRBD1. Losses at the gene ends were 6 bases for V and 2 bases for J; bases not matched to a gene: 3. Germline CDR1 reads SNHLY; CDR2 reads FYNNEI. The CDR3 totals 14 residues. The CDR3 region is CASRPDRGNYGYTF. The CDR3 DNA sequence: TGTGCCAGCAGACCGGACAGGGGGAACTATGGCTACACCTTC.

The gene calls are TRBV27 and TRBJ1-2; a weak D match, TRBD1 (6 bases). Germline CDR1 MNHEY, CDR2 SMNVEV (reference sequence). V was pared by 2 bases and J by 2 bases, with 9 bases between. The CDR3 extends over 14 amino acids. CDR3 nucleotide sequence: TGTGCCAGCAGTTTAAGGCAGGGGAACTATGGCTACACCTTC. This gives the protein CASSLRQGNYGYTF.

The chain carries TRBV7-2 and TRBJ1-5; no reliable D call. The V end lost 2 bases, the J end lost 3 bases, and 11 bases lay between the germline ends. CDR1 and CDR2 from the germline V gene are SGHTA and FQGNSA. This CDR3 spans 15 amino acids. The CDR3 nucleotides are TGTGCCAGCAGCTTATTTCTACAGAACAATCAGCCCCAGCATTTT. It codes for CASSLFLQNNQPQHF.

V usage is TRBV7-9 and J usage is TRBJ1-2, with TRBD1 identical over 10 bases. From germline, CDR1 is SEHNR and CDR2 FQNEAQ (reference sequence). The CDR3 totals 13 residues. The V gene end was trimmed by 3 bases and the J gene end by 8 bases; junction bases not matched to a gene: 3. The CDR3 coding sequence is TGTGCCAGCAGCTTCTGGACAGGGGGAGGCTACACCTTC. This codes for CASSFWTGGGYTF.

The chain recombines TRBV19 with TRBJ2-6, with D possibly TRBD2 on 6 matching bases. V lost 3 bases to trimming and J lost 0 bases, with 18 bases between them. From germline, CDR1 is LNHDA and CDR2 SQIVND (reference sequence). This CDR3 is built from 19 residues. CDR3 DNA sequence: TGTGCCAGTAGTATTTTAGGCGGGACGGCCCTCTCTGGGGCCAACGTCCTGACTTTC. Residues: CASSILGGTALSGANVLTF.

The chain uses TRBV5-4 and TRBJ2-4; perhaps TRBD1 as D (5 bases). The ends were cut back, 4 bases at V and 5 bases at J, with 13 bases in the middle. This CDR3 is 14 amino acids long. CDR1 SGHNT and CDR2 YYREEE come from the germline V gene (reference sequence). The CDR3 region has the DNA TGTGCCAGCAGCCCACAGCTGGGGCAAAACATTCAGTACTTC. Its protein is CASSPQLGQNIQYF.

The rearrangement links TRBV18 to TRBJ1-1, with D unresolved. This CDR3 is 14 amino acids long. The V end was cut by 2 bases, the J end by 5 bases, with 12 bases between. Germline loops: CDR1 KGHSH, CDR2 LQKENI. The CDR3 bases are TGTGCCAGCTCACCAAGGGCGGGGAGGACTGAAGCTTTCTTT. Its protein is CASSPRAGRTEAFF.

This chain joins TRBV11-3 and TRBJ2-5; 8 bases match TRBD2. J was trimmed by 5 bases and V by 3 bases; bases with no gene match: 8. The CDR3 length is 15 residues. Per the germline V gene, CDR1 is SGHNT and CDR2 is YENEEA. The CDR3 bases are TGTGCCAGCAGCTTTCGGGGGGGAGGTGGGGAGACCCAGTACTTC. Translating gives CASSFRGGGGETQYF.

The V gene is TRBV5-1, the J gene TRBJ1-4; TRBD1 aligns across 7 bases. Germline CDR1 and CDR2: SGHRS and YFSETQ. Trimming cost V 0 bases and J 7 bases; bases outside gene matches: 6. The CDR3 covers 15 residues. The CDR3 nucleotides are TGCGCCAGCAGCTTGGTTGGAGGGGGCGGTGAAAAACTGTTTTTT. It yields the protein CASSLVGGGGEKLFF.

The chain links TRBV9 to TRBJ1-2; TRBD1 is a possible D gene (5 bases). Germline loops: CDR1 SGDLS, CDR2 YYNGEE. There are 14 residues in the CDR3. With 3 bases removed from V and 8 bases from J, the gap between germline ends came to 17 bases. The CDR3 DNA reads TGTGCCAGCAGCGACCCGACAGCACTTAGAGGCTACACCTTC. This gives the protein CASSDPTALRGYTF.

This clone has more than one count but fewer than ten. The chain has TRBV6-5 and TRBJ1-1, with D possibly matching TRBD1 (6 bases). The germline V and J ends were trimmed by 0 bases and 4 bases, with 12 bases remaining between them. The CDR3 consists of 15 residues. CDR1 and CDR2 from the germline V gene are MNHEY and SVGAGI. CDR3 sequence reads: CASSYSNQGTTEAFF. The DNA of the CDR3 is TGTGCCAGCAGTTACTCGAATCAGGGGACCACTGAAGCTTTCTTT.

This chain uses TRBV3-1 (or the pseudogene TRBV3-2) with TRBJ1-2; 9 bases align to TRBD1. The CDR3 totals 15 residues. The V and J ends lost 2 bases and 7 bases, in that order; junction bases with no gene match: 8. Looked up from germline, CDR1 is LGHDT and CDR2 is YNNKEL (reference sequence). The CDR3, as DNA: TGTGCCAGCAGCCAACCCACAGGGGGCGGGTTTGGCTACACCTTC. Its translation is CASSQPTGGGFGYTF.

The gene calls are TRBV21-1 and TRBJ2-7; the table's D call TRBD2 went unverified against the DNA. TRBV21-1 is an annotated pseudogene. The CDR3 has 11 residues. Written as DNA, the CDR3 is TGTGCCAGCAACTCCTCCTACGAGCAGTACTTC. Amino acid sequence: CASNSSYEQYF.

The chain carries TRBV6-5 and TRBJ1-2; 8 bases map to TRBD1. The CDR3 sequence is 14 residues long. J lost 2 bases, V lost 6 bases, and 5 bases had no gene match. Germline CDR1 is MNHEY and CDR2 is SVGAGI. For the CDR3, the DNA is TGTGCCAGCAGACCCGACAGGGGAAACTATGGCTACACCTTC. This gives the protein CASRPDRGNYGYTF.

The chain has TRBV5-1 and TRBJ1-1; D is undetermined. V dropped 3 bases and J dropped 5 bases, with 8 bases sitting between them. Germline CDR1 and CDR2: SGHRS and YFSETQ. The length of the CDR3 is 12 residues. The CDR3: CASSSGGTEAFF. Written as DNA, the CDR3 is TGCGCCAGCAGCTCCGGAGGAACTGAAGCTTTCTTT. Complete variable domain (other parts from reference TRBV5-1 and TRBJ1-1): KAGVTQTPRYLIKTRGQQVTLSCSPISGHRSVSWYQQTPGQGLQFLFEYFSETQRNKGNFPGRFSGRQFSNSRSEMNVSTLELGDSALYLCASSSGGTEAFFGQGTRLTVV.

V usage is TRBV7-8 and J usage is TRBJ1-1, with 8 bases that match TRBD1. Germline V CDR1 and CDR2: SGHVS, FQNEAQ. The CDR3 is 17 amino acids. V gave up 2 bases and J gave up 4 bases; unmatched junction bases: 12. The CDR3 DNA is TGTGCCAGCAGCTTACCCCTCGGACAGGGCGAGTTCACTGAAGCTTTCTTT. Translated: CASSLPLGQGEFTEAFF.

J is TRBJ1-2 and V is TRBV4-1, with D possibly matching TRBD1 (5 bases). Germline V lookup: CDR1 MGHRA, CDR2 YSYEKL. The CDR3 has 14 residues. The germline V and J ends were trimmed by 0 bases and 6 bases, with 11 bases remaining between them. The CDR3 region is CASSQDLAGDGYTF. The CDR3 DNA sequence: TGCGCCAGCAGCCAAGATCTGGCGGGGGATGGCTACACCTTC.

The rearrangement uses TRBV7-2 and TRBJ1-6, with D maybe TRBD1 (6 bases). Germline assignment: CDR1 SGHTA and CDR2 FQGNSA. V was trimmed by 5 bases and J by 4 bases, leaving 15 bases between them. This CDR3 region has 16 residues. The CDR3 region is CASSQQGPYYNSPLHF. As DNA, the CDR3 is TGTGCCAGCAGCCAACAGGGCCCCTATTATAATTCACCCCTCCACTTT.

The gene calls are TRBV7-2 and TRBJ1-4; D not certain. V was clipped by 5 bases and J by 10 bases, with 11 bases between them. This CDR3 has 12 residues. The germline CDR1 and CDR2 sequences are SGHTA and FQGNSA. DNA for the CDR3: TGTGCCAGCAGCCCTAAACGTGGAAAACTGTTTTTT. Its translation is CASSPKRGKLFF.

The V call is TRBV15, the J call TRBJ2-6; D gene unclear. Germline values: CDR1 LNHNV, CDR2 YYDKDF (reference sequence). The CDR3 consists of 15 residues. V lost 5 bases and J lost 0, with 8 bases in between. In nucleotides, the CDR3 is TGTGCCACCAGCGGTCAGATCTCTGGGGCCAACGTCCTGACTTTC. The encoded protein is CATSGQISGANVLTF.

This chain joins TRBV7-2 and TRBJ1-1; 7 nucleotides agree with TRBD1. The CDR3 covers 16 residues. The germline CDR1 and CDR2 sequences are SGHTA and FQGNSA. The junction had 11 bases not matched to a gene; V was cut back by 5 bases and J by 2 bases. CDR3 region: CASSPGTVPPNTEAFF. CDR3 bases: TGTGCCAGCAGCCCGGGGACAGTTCCCCCTAACACTGAAGCTTTCTTT.

In its sample, this clone was seen a few times. This chain links TRBV2 with TRBJ2-2; 7 nucleotides agree with TRBD2. Germline CDR1 is SNHLY and CDR2 is FYNNEI. The CDR3 covers 16 residues. V shed 2 bases, J shed 5 bases, and the junction held 8 bases outside the gene matches. CDR3 region: CASSELRLAMTGELFF. DNA for the CDR3: TGTGCCAGCAGTGAATTGCGACTAGCAATGACCGGGGAGCTGTTTTTT.